The sequence of this TCR beta chain was determined in a study of blood T cell repertoires in COVID-19. As for the study in general: Both acute and convalescent COVID-19 samples were obtained from the United States, Italy and Spain. PBMCs, B-cell-depleted T cells, or T cells provided the cDNA or gDNA that made up the material.

Original analysis: Estimation of nucleated cell counts was performed using reference gene primer amplification. The assay was immunoSEQ multiplex PCR, and TCRdb's table has in-frame clones only and misses some. V and J calls plus clone size are reproduced from that table; the DNA served to infer D and trimming. The table includes about 90,000 clones, approximately 80% detected once. The germline CDR1 and CDR2 sequences are SQVTM and ANQGSEA. This CDR3 has 13 residues. V gave up 3 bases and J gave up 6 bases, with 14 bases separating them. The chain has TRBV29-1 and TRBJ1-1; D unclear. This TCR was sampled from an elderly woman with active or convalescent COVID-19. Specimen: peripheral blood. CDR3 in amino acids: CSVETPLTAEAFF. The CDR3 DNA sequence: TGCAGCGTTGAGACACCCCTGACGGCTGAAGCTTTCTTT.